Following are 4 T cell receptor beta chains from one sample sequenced in a study of shared clonotypes between healthy human individuals. Naive-designated CD8 cells lacked CD45RO, were positively enriched for CCR7, and omitted terminally differentiated effector memory CD45RA+ cells. Some clones are missing from TCRdb's copy, which holds only in-frame ones; the method was immunoSEQ multiplex PCR. The sample shows approximately 2,000,000 clones, just over 90% of them seen only once. The source material was naive CD8+ T cells from PBMCs. These receptors came from a man in his late teens or twenties in good health. Some clones in this sample may be carry-over from other donors' samples.

V gene TRBV19 combines with J gene TRBJ2-1; 9 positions match TRBD2. The germline CDR1 and CDR2 sequences are LNHDA and SQIVND (reference sequence). This CDR3 is built from 16 residues. Trimming removed 6 bases from V and 5 bases from J; junction bases left unmatched: 11. The DNA of the CDR3 is TGTGCCAGTAGGGGTTGGACTAGCGCTAACCACAATGAGCAGTTCTTC. Protein: CASRGWTSANHNEQFF.

The chain carries TRBV6-4 and TRBJ1-1; a possible D gene is TRBD1 (6 bases). This CDR3 contains 13 residues. The germline V gene has CDR1 MRHNA and CDR2 SNTAGT. The germline V and J ends were trimmed by 6 bases and 6 bases, with 14 bases remaining between them. CDR3 amino acids: CASSLTGKAEAFF. The CDR3 DNA reads TGTGCCAGCAGCCTAACAGGGAAGGCTGAAGCTTTCTTT.

This chain connects TRBV4-1 to TRBJ1-2; a weak D match, TRBD1 (5 bases). Trimming took off 4 bases at V and 8 bases at J, with 14 bases between the two ends. The V gene's germline CDR1 is MGHRA and CDR2 YSYEKL. The CDR3 runs to 13 residues. The CDR3 DNA follows: TGCGCCAGCAGCCCAAGCGGGACGTCCGGCTACACCTTC. It specifies CASSPSGTSGYTF.

The J gene is TRBJ2-1, the V gene TRBV5-1; 7 bases match TRBD2. Losses at the gene ends were 3 bases for V and 4 bases for J; bases not matched to a gene: 10. This CDR3 is built from 16 residues. The germline V gene has CDR1 SGHRS and CDR2 YFSETQ. In DNA form, the CDR3 reads TGCGCCAGCAGCTCCCAGGCGGGAGCGGGTTACAATGAGCAGTTCTTC. It encodes CASSSQAGAGYNEQFF. The full variable domain, in which reference TRBV5-1 and TRBJ2-1 provide the parts outside the CDR3, is KAGVTQTPRYLIKTRGQQVTLSCSPISGHRSVSWYQQTPGQGLQFLFEYFSETQRNKGNFPGRFSGRQFSNSRSEMNVSTLELGDSALYLCASSSQAGAGYNEQFFGPGTRLTVL.